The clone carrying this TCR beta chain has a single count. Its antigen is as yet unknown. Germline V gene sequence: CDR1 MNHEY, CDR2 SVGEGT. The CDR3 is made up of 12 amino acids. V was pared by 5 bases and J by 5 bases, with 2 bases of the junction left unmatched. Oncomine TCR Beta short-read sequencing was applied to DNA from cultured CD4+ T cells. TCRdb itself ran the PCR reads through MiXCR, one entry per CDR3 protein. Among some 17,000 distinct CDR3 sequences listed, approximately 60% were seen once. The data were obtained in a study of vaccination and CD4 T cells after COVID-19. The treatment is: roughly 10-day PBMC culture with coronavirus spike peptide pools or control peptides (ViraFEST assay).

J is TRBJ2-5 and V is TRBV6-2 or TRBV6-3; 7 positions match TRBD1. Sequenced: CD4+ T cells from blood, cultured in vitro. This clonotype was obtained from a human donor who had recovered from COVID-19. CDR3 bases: TGTGCCAGCAGTGACAGGGTTGAGACCCAGTACTTC. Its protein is CASSDRVETQYF.